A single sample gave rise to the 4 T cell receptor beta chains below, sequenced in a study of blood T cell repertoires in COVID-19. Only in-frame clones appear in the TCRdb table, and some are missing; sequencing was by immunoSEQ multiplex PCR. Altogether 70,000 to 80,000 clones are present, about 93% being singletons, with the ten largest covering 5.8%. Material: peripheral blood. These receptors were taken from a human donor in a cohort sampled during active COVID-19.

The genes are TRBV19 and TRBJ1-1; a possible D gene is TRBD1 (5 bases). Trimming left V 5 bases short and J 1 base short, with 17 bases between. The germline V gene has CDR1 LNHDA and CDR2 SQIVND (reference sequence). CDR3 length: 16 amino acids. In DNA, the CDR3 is TGTGCCAGTAGTGTAAGACAGTTCAGGGCGAACACTGAAGCTTTCTTT. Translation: CASSVRQFRANTEAFF. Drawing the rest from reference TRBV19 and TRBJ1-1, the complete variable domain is DGGITQSPKYLFRKEGQNVTLSCEQNLNHDAMYWYRQDPGQGLRLIYYSQIVNDFQKGDIAEGYSVSREKKESFPLTVTSAQKNPTAFYLCASSVRQFRANTEAFFGQGTRLTVV.

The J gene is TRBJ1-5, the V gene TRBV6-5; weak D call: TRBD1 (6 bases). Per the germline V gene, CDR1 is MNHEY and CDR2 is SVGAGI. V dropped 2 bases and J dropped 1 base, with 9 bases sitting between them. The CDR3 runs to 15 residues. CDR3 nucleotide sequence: TGTGCCAGCAGTTACGGCAGGGGAAGCAATCAGCCCCAGCATTTT. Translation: CASSYGRGSNQPQHF.

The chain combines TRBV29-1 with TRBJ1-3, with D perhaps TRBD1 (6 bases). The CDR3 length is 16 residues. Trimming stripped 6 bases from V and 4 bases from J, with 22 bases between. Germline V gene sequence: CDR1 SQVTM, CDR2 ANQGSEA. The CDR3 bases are TGCAGCGTCGGGGGGGGGCCCCGCACGCCGGGAAACACCATATATTTT. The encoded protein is CSVGGGPRTPGNTIYF. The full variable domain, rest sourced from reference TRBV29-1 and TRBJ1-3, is SAVISQKPSRDICQRGTSLTIQCQVDSQVTMMFWYRQQPGQSLTLIATANQGSEATYESGFVIDKFPISRPNLTFSTLTVSNMSPEDSSIYLCSVGGGPRTPGNTIYFGEGSWLTVV.

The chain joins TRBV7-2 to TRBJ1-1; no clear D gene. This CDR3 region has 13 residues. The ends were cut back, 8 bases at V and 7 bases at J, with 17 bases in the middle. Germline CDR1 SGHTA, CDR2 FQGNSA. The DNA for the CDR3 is TGTGCCAGCCAAGTGGGTCGGGAGGGTGAAGCTTTCTTT. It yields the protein CASQVGREGEAFF.